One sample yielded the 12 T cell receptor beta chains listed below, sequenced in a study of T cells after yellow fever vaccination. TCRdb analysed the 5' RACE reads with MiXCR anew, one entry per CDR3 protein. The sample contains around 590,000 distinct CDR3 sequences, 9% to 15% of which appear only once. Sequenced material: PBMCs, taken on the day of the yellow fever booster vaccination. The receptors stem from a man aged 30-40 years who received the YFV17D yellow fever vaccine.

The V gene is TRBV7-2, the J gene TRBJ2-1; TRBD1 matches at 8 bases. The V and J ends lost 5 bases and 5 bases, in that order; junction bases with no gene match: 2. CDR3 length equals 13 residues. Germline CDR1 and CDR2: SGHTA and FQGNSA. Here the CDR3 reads CASSLQGDNEQFF. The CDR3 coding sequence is TGTGCCAGCAGCCTACAGGGGGACAATGAGCAGTTCTTC.

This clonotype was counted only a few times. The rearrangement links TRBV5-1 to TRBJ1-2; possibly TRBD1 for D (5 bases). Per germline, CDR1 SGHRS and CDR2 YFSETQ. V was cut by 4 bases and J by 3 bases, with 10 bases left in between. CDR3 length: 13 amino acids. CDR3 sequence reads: CASSPGMDYGYTF. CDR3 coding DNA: TGCGCCAGCAGCCCAGGGATGGACTATGGCTACACCTTC. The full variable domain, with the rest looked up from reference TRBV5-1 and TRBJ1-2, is KAGVTQTPRYLIKTRGQQVTLSCSPISGHRSVSWYQQTPGQGLQFLFEYFSETQRNKGNFPGRFSGRQFSNSRSEMNVSTLELGDSALYLCASSPGMDYGYTFGSGTRLTVV.

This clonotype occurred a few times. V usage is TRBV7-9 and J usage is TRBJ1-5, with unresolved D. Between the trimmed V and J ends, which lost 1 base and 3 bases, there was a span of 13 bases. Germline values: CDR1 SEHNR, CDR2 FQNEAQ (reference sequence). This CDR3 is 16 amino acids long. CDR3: CASSLGNVRDNQPQHF. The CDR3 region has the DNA TGTGCCAGCAGCTTAGGGAATGTTAGGGACAATCAGCCCCAGCATTTT.

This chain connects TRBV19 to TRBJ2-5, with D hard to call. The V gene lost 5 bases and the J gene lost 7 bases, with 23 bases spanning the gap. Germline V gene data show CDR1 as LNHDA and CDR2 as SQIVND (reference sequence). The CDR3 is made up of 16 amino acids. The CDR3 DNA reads TGTGCCAGTAGTCCCTCCGATCTCGGTGGGTGGGGGACCCAGTACTTC. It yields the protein CASSPSDLGGWGTQYF.

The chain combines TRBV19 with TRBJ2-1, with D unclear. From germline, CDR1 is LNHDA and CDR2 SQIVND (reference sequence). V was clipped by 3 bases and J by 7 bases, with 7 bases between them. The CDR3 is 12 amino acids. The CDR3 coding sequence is TGTGCCAGTAGTATTCCAGGAAATGAGCAGTTCTTC. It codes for CASSIPGNEQFF.

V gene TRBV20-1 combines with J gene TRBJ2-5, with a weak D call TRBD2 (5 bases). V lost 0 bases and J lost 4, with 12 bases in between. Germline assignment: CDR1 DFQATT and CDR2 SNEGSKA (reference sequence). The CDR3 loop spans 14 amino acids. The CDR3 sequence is CSARDSRVPETQYF. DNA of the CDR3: TGCAGTGCTAGAGATTCGCGGGTACCAGAGACCCAGTACTTC.

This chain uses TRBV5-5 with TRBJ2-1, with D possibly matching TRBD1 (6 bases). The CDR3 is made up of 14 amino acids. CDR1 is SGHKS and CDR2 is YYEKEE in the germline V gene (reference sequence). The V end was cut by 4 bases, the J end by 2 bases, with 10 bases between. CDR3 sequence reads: CASSRTDPYNEQFF. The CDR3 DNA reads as TGTGCCAGCAGCCGGACAGACCCCTACAATGAGCAGTTCTTC.

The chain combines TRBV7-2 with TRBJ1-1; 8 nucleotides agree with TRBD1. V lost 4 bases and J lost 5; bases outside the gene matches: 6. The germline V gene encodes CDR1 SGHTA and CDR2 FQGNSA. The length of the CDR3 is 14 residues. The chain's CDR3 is CASSSDRARTEAFF. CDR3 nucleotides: TGTGCCAGCAGCTCGGACAGGGCGAGAACTGAAGCTTTCTTT.

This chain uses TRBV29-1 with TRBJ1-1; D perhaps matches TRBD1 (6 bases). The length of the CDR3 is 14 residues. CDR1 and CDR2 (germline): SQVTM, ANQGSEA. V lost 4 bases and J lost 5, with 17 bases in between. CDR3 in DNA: TGCAGCGTTGTAGGGGGGGGGCCGGGGACTGAAGCTTTCTTT. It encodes CSVVGGGPGTEAFF.

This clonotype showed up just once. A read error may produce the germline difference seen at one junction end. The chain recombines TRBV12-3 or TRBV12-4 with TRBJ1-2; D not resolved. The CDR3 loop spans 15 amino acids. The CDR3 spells CASSDTGPSSGGYSF. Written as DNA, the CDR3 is TGTGCCAGCAGTGATACCGGGCCGTCGTCGGGAGGCTACTCCTTC.

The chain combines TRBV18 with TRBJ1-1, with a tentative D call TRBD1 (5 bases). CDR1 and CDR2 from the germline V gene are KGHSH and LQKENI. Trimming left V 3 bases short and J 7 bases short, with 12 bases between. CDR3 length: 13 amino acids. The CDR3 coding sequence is TGTGCCAGCTCACCCCAATGGGGGGATGAAGCTTTCTTT. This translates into CASSPQWGDEAFF.

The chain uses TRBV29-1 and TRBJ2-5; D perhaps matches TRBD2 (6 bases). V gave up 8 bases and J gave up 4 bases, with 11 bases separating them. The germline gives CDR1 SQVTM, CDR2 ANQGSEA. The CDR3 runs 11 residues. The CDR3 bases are TGCAGCTATAGGGGAGGAGAGACCCAGTACTTC. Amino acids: CSYRGGETQYF.